This TCR beta chain emerged from a study of T cells after yellow fever vaccination. Study in general: Those fractions that held only low numbers of cells were prepared using the SMART-Seq v4 Ultra Low Input RNA kit. Study-wide findings and caveats: Most clones from primary vaccination were detected again post-booster (about 96% CD4, 88% CD8). The secondary response peaked faster, at day 5 versus 15, but was weaker.

A process of 5'RACE template switching, which added a universal primer site and UMIs, was used to make TCR cDNA. TCRdb re-derived calls from the 5' RACE reads in MiXCR, one entry per CDR3 protein. The repertoire holds more than 200,000 distinct CDR3 sequences, with around 3.5% as singletons. For this clonotype: Antigen: not known.

V gave up 5 bases and J gave up 1 base, with 15 bases separating them. Germline V lookup: CDR1 LNHDA, CDR2 SQIVND (reference sequence). CDR3 length: 15 residues. V usage is TRBV19 and J usage is TRBJ2-7, with D possibly being TRBD2 (5 bases). This TCR was recovered from a man in his late teens or twenties who received the YFV17D yellow fever vaccine. The material sequenced was PBMCs, taken 15 days after the yellow fever booster vaccination. In DNA form, the CDR3 reads TGTGCCAGTAGTTCGGCGGGCACAGCTTCCTACGAGCAGTACTTC. This translates into CASSSAGTASYEQYF.